The next 27 T cell receptor beta chains were all read from a single sample in a study of blood T cell repertoires in COVID-19 (TCRdb year 2020). To prepare the library, the immunoSEQ multiplex PCR assay was applied. This is the immuneACCESS table as TCRdb keeps it, with only in-frame sequences that have V and J called. A part of the clones is gone; compared with another copy, unresolved V genes explain less than half, and the rest is unexplained. The sample table holds approximately 140,000 clones, of which 84% were seen once. The biggest ten clones account for almost 9% of the sample. Source material: peripheral blood. The receptors were sampled from a man aged 30 to 45 with COVID-19, enrolled during active disease.

The chain employs TRBV2 and TRBJ2-6; TRBD2 matches at 14 bases. CDR3 length: 19 residues. J was trimmed by 0 bases and V by 8 bases; bases with no gene match: 9. Looked up from germline, CDR1 is SNHLY and CDR2 is FYNNEI. CDR3: CASGRLAGGPSSGANVLTF. CDR3 DNA sequence: TGTGCCAGCGGTAGACTAGCGGGAGGGCCGAGCTCTGGGGCCAACGTCCTGACTTTC.

This clone was detected once. V and J are TRBV7-9 and TRBJ2-3; 8 bases agree with TRBD1. Germline V gene sequence: CDR1 SEHNR, CDR2 FQNEAQ (reference sequence). The CDR3 has 18 residues. V gave up 5 bases and J gave up 2 bases; unmatched junction bases: 15. This chain's CDR3 is CASSRPRIGTGDTDTQYF. The CDR3 nucleotides read TGTGCCAGCAGCCGCCCCAGGATAGGGACAGGAGACACAGATACGCAGTATTTT.

This clone was seen just once. This chain uses TRBV28 with TRBJ1-5, with 8 bases aligning to TRBD1. The CDR3 extends over 15 amino acids. Losses at the gene ends were 4 bases for V and 3 bases for J; bases not matched to a gene: 5. Per the germline V gene, CDR1 is MDHEN and CDR2 is SYDVKM. The DNA of the CDR3 is TGTGCCAGCAGTTCCGGGACAGGCCCCAATCAGCCCCAGCATTTT. This encodes CASSSGTGPNQPQHF.

The gene calls are TRBV27 and TRBJ2-1; 8 bases are shared with TRBD2. CDR1 is MNHEY and CDR2 is SMNVEV in the germline V gene (reference sequence). The CDR3 is made up of 16 amino acids. J lost 5 bases, V lost 7 bases, and 13 bases had no gene match. In DNA, the CDR3 is TGTGCCAGCAAAATTCCCACGGGAGGGAGAAACAATGAGCAGTTCTTC. Its protein is CASKIPTGGRNNEQFF.

This clone was observed a single time. J is TRBJ2-7 and V is TRBV5-1, with D possibly matching TRBD1 (6 bases). Germline V lookup: CDR1 SGHRS, CDR2 YFSETQ. The CDR3 covers 13 residues. V lost 5 bases to trimming and J lost 4 bases, with 13 bases between them. The CDR3 region is CASSPRGGYEQYF. CDR3 DNA sequence: TGCGCCAGCAGTCCCAGGGGTGGTTACGAGCAGTACTTC.

This chain connects TRBV29-1 to TRBJ2-7, with 8 bases lining up with TRBD2. Germline CDR1 and CDR2: SQVTM and ANQGSEA. The CDR3 length is 14 residues. Losses at the gene ends were 0 bases for V and 0 bases for J; bases not matched to a gene: 1. CDR3 amino acids: CSVEELADSYEQYF. The CDR3 nucleotides are TGCAGCGTTGAAGAACTAGCGGACTCCTACGAGCAGTACTTC.

V and J are TRBV19 and TRBJ1-3, with a weak D call TRBD1 (5 bases). CDR3 length: 14 residues. The germline V gene has CDR1 LNHDA and CDR2 SQIVND (reference sequence). The V end lost 5 bases, the J end lost 1 base, and 9 bases lay between the germline ends. The CDR3 coding sequence is TGTGCCAGTAGTCCCCGACAGTCTGGAAACACCATATATTTT. Translating gives CASSPRQSGNTIYF.

The rearrangement links TRBV10-3 to TRBJ2-7; unclear D gene. This CDR3 has 11 amino acids. CDR1 is ENHRY and CDR2 is SYGVKD in the germline V gene. V was shortened by 4 bases and J by 4 bases, with 5 bases between the two germline ends. The CDR3 region has the DNA TGTGCCATCAGTGCCCGGTACGAGCAGTACTTC. Protein product: CAISARYEQYF.

The chain couples TRBV7-8 to TRBJ1-6; D not certain. The CDR3 totals 15 residues. Per germline, CDR1 SGHVS and CDR2 FQNEAQ. Trimming shortened V by 5 bases and J by 6 bases, and 14 bases separated the two germline ends. CDR3 amino acids: CASSPSERTNSPLHF. DNA of the CDR3: TGTGCCAGCAGCCCGTCGGAGAGAACTAATTCACCCCTCCACTTT.

This chain links TRBV5-1 with TRBJ2-3; D is uncertain. V was cut by 2 bases and J by 0 bases, with 13 bases left in between. CDR1 SGHRS and CDR2 YFSETQ come from the germline V gene. This CDR3 region has 16 residues. This CDR3 is CASSFLSAASTDTQYF. In nucleotides, the CDR3 is TGCGCCAGCAGCTTTTTGTCGGCGGCTAGCACAGATACGCAGTATTTT.

The rearrangement uses TRBV7-2 and TRBJ2-1; 8 bases fit TRBD2. This CDR3 spans 14 amino acids. Germline V gene lookup returns CDR1 SGHTA and CDR2 FQGNSA. V dropped 3 bases and J dropped 4; count of bases not matched to a gene: 2. The CDR3, as DNA: TGTGCCAGCAGCTTGGAGCGGGGGTACAATGAGCAGTTCTTC. This sequence encodes CASSLERGYNEQFF.

The V call is TRBV10-1, the J call TRBJ2-3, with 11 bases lining up with TRBD2. Germline V gene data show CDR1 as WNHNN and CDR2 as SYGVQD (reference sequence). J was trimmed by 1 base and V by 5 bases; bases with no gene match: 2. The CDR3 has 15 amino acids. As DNA, the CDR3 is TGCGCCAGCAGTACTAGCGGGAGCGGCACAGATACGCAGTATTTT. Its translation is CASSTSGSGTDTQYF.

The chain has TRBV7-9 and TRBJ2-6; 9 positions match TRBD1. The CDR3 spans 18 residues. V dropped 3 bases and J dropped 4; count of bases not matched to a gene: 10. The germline V gene encodes CDR1 SEHNR and CDR2 FQNEAQ (reference sequence). The CDR3 loop is CASSLNPGQGSGANVLTF. In nucleotides, the CDR3 is TGTGCCAGCAGCTTGAACCCGGGACAGGGTTCCGGGGCCAACGTCCTGACTTTC.

The table lists this clone with many counts. V and J are TRBV5-1 and TRBJ2-7; D is uncertain. The CDR3 has 14 amino acids. Looked up from germline, CDR1 is SGHRS and CDR2 is YFSETQ. V was clipped by 0 bases and J by 1 base, with 8 bases between them. CDR3 in DNA: TGCGCCAGCAGCTTGGATTACTTTTCCTACGAGCAGTACTTC. The encoded protein is CASSLDYFSYEQYF. Supplemented by reference TRBV5-1 and TRBJ2-7, the full variable domain reads KAGVTQTPRYLIKTRGQQVTLSCSPISGHRSVSWYQQTPGQGLQFLFEYFSETQRNKGNFPGRFSGRQFSNSRSEMNVSTLELGDSALYLCASSLDYFSYEQYFGPGTRLTVT.

The chain recombines TRBV28 with TRBJ2-2; 15 bases are a match to TRBD2. CDR1 MDHEN and CDR2 SYDVKM come from the germline V gene. The CDR3 extends over 17 amino acids. V trimming: 1 base; J trimming: 6 bases; junction bases outside the gene matches: 3. The CDR3 spells CASSLSGTSGRPGELFF. The CDR3 DNA is TGTGCCAGCAGTTTATCCGGGACTAGCGGGAGGCCCGGGGAGCTGTTTTTT. The complete variable domain, with remaining parts taken from reference TRBV28 and TRBJ2-2, reads DVKVTQSSRYLVKRTGEKVFLECVQDMDHENMFWYRQDPGLGLRLIYFSYDVKMKEKGDIPEGYSVSREKKERFSLILESASTNQTSMYLCASSLSGTSGRPGELFFGEGSRLTVL.

CDR3 region: CASSMGTGGRAEAFF. The CDR3 DNA reads TGTGCCAGTAGTATGGGGACAGGGGGTAGGGCTGAAGCTTTCTTT. This chain uses TRBV19 with TRBJ1-1; 11 bases align to TRBD1. Losses at the gene ends were 3 bases for V and 6 bases for J; bases not matched to a gene: 6. This CDR3 is built from 15 residues. Germline CDR1 reads LNHDA; CDR2 reads SQIVND (reference sequence).

V gene TRBV6-5 combines with J gene TRBJ2-4; maybe TRBD1 (6 bases). Germline lookup yields CDR1 MNHEY and CDR2 SVGAGI. CDR3 length equals 14 residues. V shed 6 bases and J shed 8 bases, with 17 bases lying between them. The CDR3 protein is CASSARQARDIQYF. In DNA, the CDR3 is TGTGCCAGCAGCGCCCGACAGGCCAGGGACATTCAGTACTTC.

The count of this clone is one. The chain uses TRBV29-1 and TRBJ1-3; perhaps TRBD1 as D (6 bases). Germline V gene lookup returns CDR1 SQVTM and CDR2 ANQGSEA. The length of the CDR3 is 12 residues. With 7 bases removed from V and 3 bases from J, the gap between germline ends came to 10 bases. In DNA, the CDR3 is TGCAGCGCCCGACAGGATGGAAACACCATATATTTT. Its protein is CSARQDGNTIYF.

This clone was seen only once. The gene calls are TRBV27 and TRBJ2-1; tentatively, D is TRBD2 (6 bases). This CDR3 spans 14 amino acids. Germline V gene lookup returns CDR1 MNHEY and CDR2 SMNVEV (reference sequence). The V end lost 0 bases, the J end lost 6 bases, and 9 bases lay between the germline ends. The CDR3: CASSLSETSNEQFF. The CDR3 DNA is TGTGCCAGCAGTTTATCAGAGACTAGCAATGAGCAGTTCTTC.

V is TRBV25-1 and J is TRBJ2-3; D ambiguous. Germline CDR1 reads MGHDK; CDR2 reads SYGVNS. The CDR3 spans 13 residues. With 8 bases removed from V and 1 base from J, the gap between germline ends came to 10 bases. The CDR3 loop is CASSTGGTDTQYF. The CDR3 DNA reads as TGTGCCAGCTCAACCGGAGGCACAGATACGCAGTATTTT.

This clone was seen only once. V usage is TRBV3-1 (or the pseudogene TRBV3-2) and J usage is TRBJ1-6, with TRBD1 matching 7 bases. After removal of 0 bases from V and 13 bases from J, the junction contained 9 bases not matched to a gene. The CDR3 contains 15 residues. Germline lookup yields CDR1 LGHDT and CDR2 YNNKEL (reference sequence). CDR3 nucleotide sequence: TGTGCCAGCAGCCAAGATCTATGGACAGGATTTCCCCTCCACTTT. Its protein is CASSQDLWTGFPLHF.

The chain uses TRBV7-9 and TRBJ2-7; TRBD2 matches 9 bases. This CDR3 has 15 residues. V trimming: 1 base; J trimming: 5 bases; junction bases outside the gene matches: 6. Germline-derived CDR1 and CDR2 are SEHNR and FQNEAQ (reference sequence). The CDR3 loop is CASSLVAGGIDEQYF. The CDR3 bases are TGTGCCAGCAGCTTAGTTGCGGGAGGGATCGACGAGCAGTACTTC. The variable domain in full, with the rest retrieved from reference TRBV7-9 and TRBJ2-7, is DTGVSQNPRHKITKRGQNVTFRCDPISEHNRLYWYRQTLGQGPEFLTYFQNEAQLEKSRLLSDRFSAERPKGSFSTLEIQRTEQGDSAMYLCASSLVAGGIDEQYFGPGTRLTVT.

This chain links TRBV29-1 with TRBJ2-2; D might be TRBD1 (5 bases). CDR3 length: 13 amino acids. V lost 4 bases and J lost 4, with 10 bases in between. Germline values: CDR1 SQVTM, CDR2 ANQGSEA. CDR3 DNA: TGCAGCGTTGTGACAGCCCTCACCGGGGAGCTGTTTTTT. Translated, it gives CSVVTALTGELFF.

The chain joins TRBV6-2 or TRBV6-3 to TRBJ2-2; TRBD2 aligns across 13 bases. The V gene end was trimmed by 0 bases and the J gene end by 12 bases; junction bases not matched to a gene: 1. The CDR3 has 14 residues. The V gene's germline CDR1 is MNHEY and CDR2 SVGEGT. In nucleotides, the CDR3 is TGTGCCAGCAGTTACTCGACTAGCGGGAGGAAGCTGTTTTTT. Translated: CASSYSTSGRKLFF.

This clone has just one count. The V call is TRBV18, the J call TRBJ2-2; D gene uncertain. This CDR3 is built from 14 residues. Germline CDR1 reads KGHSH; CDR2 reads LQKENI. With 3 bases removed from V and 4 bases from J, the gap between germline ends came to 9 bases. CDR3 in amino acids: CASSPPVITGELFF. The CDR3 region has the DNA TGTGCCAGCTCACCTCCGGTCATCACCGGGGAGCTGTTTTTT. Full variable domain (remainder filled in from reference TRBV18 and TRBJ2-2): NAGVMQNPRHLVRRRGQEARLRCSPMKGHSHVYWYRQLPEEGLKFMVYLQKENIIDESGMPKERFSAEFPKEGPSILRIQQVVRGDSAAYFCASSPPVITGELFFGEGSRLTVL.

The V and J genes are TRBV27 and TRBJ2-7; D perhaps matches TRBD1 (5 bases). This CDR3 contains 13 residues. Germline V CDR1 and CDR2: MNHEY, SMNVEV (reference sequence). The germline V and J ends were trimmed by 4 bases and 8 bases, with 15 bases remaining between them. The CDR3 DNA reads TGTGCCAGCAGTTCCGACCAGGGCCACAAGCAGTACTTC. The encoded protein is CASSSDQGHKQYF.

This clone was seen many times. The J gene is TRBJ2-7, the V gene TRBV7-2; possible D gene TRBD1, 5 bases. Trimming stripped 2 bases from V and 4 bases from J, with 24 bases between. The germline gives CDR1 SGHTA, CDR2 FQGNSA. The CDR3 is made up of 18 amino acids. The DNA for the CDR3 is TGTGCCAGCAGCTTAAAGGGGAATAGTAAGGGTACCCCTTACGAGCAGTACTTC. The encoded protein is CASSLKGNSKGTPYEQYF.